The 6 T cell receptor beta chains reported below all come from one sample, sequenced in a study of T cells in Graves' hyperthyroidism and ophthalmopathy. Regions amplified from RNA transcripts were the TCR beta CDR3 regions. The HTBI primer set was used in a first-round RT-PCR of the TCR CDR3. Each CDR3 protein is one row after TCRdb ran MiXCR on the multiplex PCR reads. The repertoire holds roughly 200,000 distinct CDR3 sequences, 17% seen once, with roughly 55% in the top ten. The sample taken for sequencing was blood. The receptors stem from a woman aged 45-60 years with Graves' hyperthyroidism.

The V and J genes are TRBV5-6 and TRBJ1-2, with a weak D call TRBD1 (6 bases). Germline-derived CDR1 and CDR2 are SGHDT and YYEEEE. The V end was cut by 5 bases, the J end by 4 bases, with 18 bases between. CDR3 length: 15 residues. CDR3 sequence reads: CASRYKLDSPYGYTF. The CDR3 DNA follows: TGTGCCAGCAGGTACAAACTGGACAGCCCCTATGGCTACACCTTC. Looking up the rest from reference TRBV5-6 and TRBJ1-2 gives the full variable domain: DAGVTQSPTHLIKTRGQQVTLRCSPKSGHDTVSWYQQALGQGPQFIFQYYEEEERQRGNFPDRFSGHQFPNYSSELNVNALLLGDSALYLCASRYKLDSPYGYTFGSGTRLTVV.

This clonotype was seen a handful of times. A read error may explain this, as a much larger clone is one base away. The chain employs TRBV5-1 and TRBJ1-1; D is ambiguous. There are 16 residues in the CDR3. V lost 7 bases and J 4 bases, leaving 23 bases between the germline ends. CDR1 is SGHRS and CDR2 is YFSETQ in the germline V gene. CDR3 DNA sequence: TGCGCCAGCGGCCCGGTCAGGACGGATTTGGGCACTGAAGCTTTCTTT. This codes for CASGPVRTDLGTEAFF.

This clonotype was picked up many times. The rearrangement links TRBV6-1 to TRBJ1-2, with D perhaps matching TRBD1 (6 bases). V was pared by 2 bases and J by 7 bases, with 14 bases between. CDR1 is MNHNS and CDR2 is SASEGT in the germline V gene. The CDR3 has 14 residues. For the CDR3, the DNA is TGTGCCAGCAGTGAAACGGTCCAGGGGTTTGGCTACACCTTC. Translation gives CASSETVQGFGYTF.

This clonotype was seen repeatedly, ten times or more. The CDR3 here is CSARDPRRSGSAGELFF. As DNA, the CDR3 is TGCAGTGCTAGAGATCCGAGGAGAAGCGGGAGTGCCGGGGAGCTGTTTTTT. This chain joins TRBV20-1 and TRBJ2-2; TRBD2 matches at 8 bases. The V segment lost 0 bases and the J segment 6 bases; nucleotides outside the gene matches: 12. The germline gives CDR1 DFQATT, CDR2 SNEGSKA (reference sequence). The CDR3 contains 17 residues.

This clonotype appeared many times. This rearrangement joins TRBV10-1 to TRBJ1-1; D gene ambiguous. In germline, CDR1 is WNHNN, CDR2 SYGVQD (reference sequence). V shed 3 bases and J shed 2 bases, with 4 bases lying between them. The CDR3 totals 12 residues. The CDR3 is CASSDPNTEAFF. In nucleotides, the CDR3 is TGCGCCAGCAGTGACCCTAACACTGAAGCTTTCTTT.

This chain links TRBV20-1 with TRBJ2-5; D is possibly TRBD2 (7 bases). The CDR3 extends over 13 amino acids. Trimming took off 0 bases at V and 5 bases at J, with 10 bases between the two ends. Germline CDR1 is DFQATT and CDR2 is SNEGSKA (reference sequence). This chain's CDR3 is CSARDKGGETQYF. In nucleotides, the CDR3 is TGCAGTGCTAGAGATAAGGGGGGGGAGACCCAGTACTTC.